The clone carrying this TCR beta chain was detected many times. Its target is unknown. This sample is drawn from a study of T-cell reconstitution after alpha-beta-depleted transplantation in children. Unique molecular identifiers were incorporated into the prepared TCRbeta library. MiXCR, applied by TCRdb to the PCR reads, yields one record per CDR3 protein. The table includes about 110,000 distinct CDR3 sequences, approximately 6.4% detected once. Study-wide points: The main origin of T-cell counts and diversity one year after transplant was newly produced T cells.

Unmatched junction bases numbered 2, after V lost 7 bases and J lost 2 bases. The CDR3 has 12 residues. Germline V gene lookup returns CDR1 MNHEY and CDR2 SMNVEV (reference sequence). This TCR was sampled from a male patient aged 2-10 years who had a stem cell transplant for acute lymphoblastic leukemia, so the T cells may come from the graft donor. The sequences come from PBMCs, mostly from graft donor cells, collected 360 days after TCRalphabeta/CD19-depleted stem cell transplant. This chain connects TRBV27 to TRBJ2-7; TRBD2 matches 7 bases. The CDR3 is CASKGGAYEQYF. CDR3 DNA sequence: TGTGCCAGCAAGGGAGGGGCCTACGAGCAGTACTTC.